The 2 T cell receptor beta chains listed next were all sequenced from one sample in a study of T cells after yellow fever vaccination. TCRdb reprocessed the 5' RACE reads with MiXCR, giving one entry per CDR3 protein. This table holds a few hundred thousand distinct CDR3 sequences, 10% to 15% found once. The starting material was CD4+ T cells sorted from PBMCs, obtained 45 days after the yellow fever booster vaccination. All receptors derive from a man younger than 45 who received the YFV17D yellow fever vaccine.

J is TRBJ1-2 and V is TRBV5-8, with TRBD1 matching over 12 bases. Germline-derived CDR1 and CDR2 are SGHTS and YDEGEE. The CDR3 totals 14 residues. The V gene end was trimmed by 4 bases and the J gene end by 8 bases; junction bases not matched to a gene: 6. The CDR3 loop is CASSRGTGGSGYTF. Here the CDR3 DNA reads TGTGCCAGCAGCCGCGGGACAGGGGGCTCCGGCTACACCTTC.

The rearrangement uses TRBV7-2 and TRBJ2-3; 10 bases are shared with TRBD2. CDR3 length: 17 residues. CDR1 and CDR2 (germline): SGHTA, FQGNSA. Trimming removed 0 bases from V and 5 bases from J; junction bases left unmatched: 8. This CDR3 reads CASSLALAGSSLDTQYF. For the CDR3, the DNA is TGTGCCAGCAGCTTAGCACTAGCGGGAAGTTCCTTAGATACGCAGTATTTT.